The rows below give T cell receptor beta chains drawn from one sample of a study of blood T cells in healthy people across ages. TCRdb analysed the 5' RACE reads with MiXCR anew, one entry per CDR3 protein. The table has 850,000 to 1,300,000 distinct CDR3 sequences, roughly 45% seen once; the top ten hold 15% to 20%. The sample consisted of blood. These receptors all stem from an older woman in good health. The CDR3 runs from the conserved cysteine through the conserved F or W. A D gene is named only where the DNA matches it firmly. Clone size is not always given. Where it is, it says once, few, many or a class for expanded clones.

size: .
D: .
V: TRBV24-1
J: TRBJ2-7
CDR3: CATSDPQRVGSYEQYF
DNA: TGTGCCACCAGTGACCCTCAGAGGGTGGGCTCCTACGAGCAGTACTTC

size: .
D: .
V: TRBV7-2
J: TRBJ2-3
CDR3: CASSPSAAEADTQYF
DNA: TGTGCCAGCAGTCCGAGTGCGGCCGAAGCAGATACGCAGTATTTT

size: .
D: .
V: TRBV29-1
J: TRBJ2-1
CDR3: CSVAGGVGVDNEQFF
DNA: TGCAGCGTTGCTGGTGGGGTGGGGGTTGACAATGAGCAGTTCTTC

size: .
D: TRBD2
V: TRBV7-2
J: TRBJ2-1
CDR3: CASSLVRQSGRPNEQFF
DNA: TGTGCCAGCAGCTTAGTTAGGCAAAGCGGGAGGCCCAATGAGCAGTTCTTC

size: .
D: .
V: TRBV15
J: TRBJ2-1
CDR3: CATSRENRLNVVGEQFF
DNA: TGTGCCACCAGCAGAGAAAATAGGCTCAACGTCGTCGGTGAGCAGTTCTTC

size: .
D: .
V: TRBV20-1
J: TRBJ1-1
CDR3: CSARAWGLLNTEAFF
DNA: TGCAGTGCTAGAGCCTGGGGACTGTTGAACACTGAAGCTTTCTTT

size: .
D: TRBD1
V: TRBV29-1
J: TRBJ1-2
CDR3: CSVRTGPDYTF
DNA: TGCAGCGTGAGGACAGGGCCTGACTACACCTTC

size: .
D: TRBD1
V: TRBV4-1
J: TRBJ2-7
CDR3: CASSQLPSPGGTSYEQYF
DNA: TGCGCCAGCAGCCAACTCCCCTCCCCAGGGGGCACCTCCTACGAGCAGTACTTC

size: few
D: .
V: TRBV9
J: TRBJ2-4
CDR3: CASSVTEKNIQYF
DNA: TGTGCCAGCAGCGTAACGGAGAAAAACATTCAGTACTTC

size: few
D: .
V: TRBV5-1
J: TRBJ1-2
CDR3: CASSLVDGRESNGYTF
DNA: TGCGCCAGCAGCTTGGTAGACGGCAGGGAATCTAATGGCTACACCTTC

size: .
D: .
V: TRBV2
J: TRBJ2-7
CDR3: CASREGALGYEQYF
DNA: TGTGCCAGCAGGGAGGGGGCCCTTGGATACGAGCAGTACTTC

size: .
D: .
V: TRBV13
J: TRBJ2-1
CDR3: CASSSEGVDNEQFF
DNA: TGTGCCAGCAGCTCGGAGGGGGTAGACAATGAGCAGTTCTTC

size: .
D: .
V: TRBV12-3/TRBV12-4
J: TRBJ2-5
CDR3: CTSSASRTTQETQYF
DNA: TGTACCAGCAGTGCCTCCAGGACCACACAAGAGACCCAGTACTTC

size: .
D: .
V: TRBV28
J: TRBJ2-7
CDR3: CANRAGAGQQKLYEQYF
DNA: TGTGCCAACAGAGCTGGCGCGGGACAGCAAAAACTCTACGAGCAGTACTTC

size: .
D: TRBD1
V: TRBV7-8
J: TRBJ2-5
CDR3: CASRPRDSNGYNEQYF
DNA: TGTGCCAGCCGCCCCCGGGACAGCAATGGGTACAATGAGCAGTACTTC

size: few
D: TRBD1
V: TRBV5-1
J: TRBJ2-7
CDR3: CASSLVGQGANSYEQYF
DNA: TGCGCCAGCAGCTTGGTGGGACAGGGGGCCAACTCCTACGAGCAGTACTTC

size: few
D: .
V: TRBV6-5
J: TRBJ1-2
CDR3: CASSYLLGGAINYGYTF
DNA: TGTGCCAGCAGTTACCTCTTGGGGGGGGCTATCAACTATGGCTACACCTTC

size: .
D: .
V: TRBV10-3
J: TRBJ2-2
CDR3: CAITRGGQNTGELFF
DNA: TGTGCCATCACCCGGGGAGGACAGAACACCGGGGAGCTGTTTTTT

size: few
D: TRBD1
V: TRBV11-3
J: TRBJ2-3
CDR3: CASSRDRYTDTQYF
DNA: TGTGCCAGCAGCCGGGACAGATACACAGATACGCAGTATTTT

size: once
D: TRBD2
V: TRBV5-1
J: TRBJ2-1
CDR3: CASSSPAGAGNINERFF
DNA: TGCGCCAGCAGCTCCCCAGCCGGAGCGGGAAATATAAATGAGCGGTTCTTC

size: .
D: .
V: TRBV20-1
J: TRBJ1-4
CDR3: CSASWSEKLFF
DNA: TGCAGTGCTAGCTGGAGTGAAAAACTGTTTTTT

size: .
D: TRBD2
V: TRBV27
J: TRBJ2-3
CDR3: CARSGRGTDTQYF
DNA: TGTGCCAGAAGCGGGAGAGGGACAGATACGCAGTATTTT

size: .
D: .
V: TRBV20-1
J: TRBJ2-5
CDR3: CSATGGSGTQETQYF
DNA: TGCAGTGCTACAGGCGGCAGCGGGACACAAGAGACCCAGTACTTC

size: few
D: TRBD2
V: TRBV5-1
J: TRBJ2-3
CDR3: CASRIGLAGSTDTQYF
DNA: TGCGCCAGCAGGATTGGACTAGCTGGCTCCACAGATACGCAGTATTTT

size: .
D: .
V: TRBV25-1
J: TRBJ2-7
CDR3: CASRGIGEIYEQYF
DNA: TGTGCCAGCAGGGGAATAGGGGAGATCTACGAGCAGTACTTC

size: .
D: TRBD2
V: TRBV20-1
J: TRBJ2-1
CDR3: CSASRVRVAGGPDMNNEQFF
DNA: TGCAGTGCTAGCCGGGTACGGGTAGCGGGAGGGCCGGATATGAACAATGAGCAGTTCTTC

size: .
D: TRBD1
V: TRBV15
J: TRBJ1-2
CDR3: CATSREDRGGYGYTF
DNA: TGTGCCACCAGCAGAGAAGACAGGGGGGGCTATGGCTACACCTTC

size: .
D: .
V: TRBV14
J: TRBJ2-3
CDR3: CASSRTPATQYF
DNA: TGTGCCAGCAGCCGGACCCCGGCTACGCAGTATTTT

size: many
D: .
V: TRBV4-1
J: TRBJ1-5
CDR3: CASSHIQIRQGNNQPQHF
DNA: TGCGCCAGCAGCCATATACAAATACGCCAGGGGAACAATCAGCCCCAGCATTTT

size: few
D: TRBD2
V: TRBV6-5
J: TRBJ2-3
CDR3: CASSYRIGRASSTDTQYF
DNA: TGTGCCAGCAGTTATCGTATTGGGAGGGCCTCTAGCACAGATACGCAGTATTTT

size: .
D: .
V: TRBV5-1
J: TRBJ2-2
CDR3: CASSGGFRGLAGELFF
DNA: TGCGCCAGCAGCGGCGGGTTTCGGGGGCTCGCCGGGGAGCTGTTTTTT

size: once
D: TRBD1
V: TRBV12-3/TRBV12-4
J: TRBJ1-1
CDR3: CASRPDRATEAFF
DNA: TGTGCCAGCAGACCTGACAGGGCCACTGAAGCTTTCTTT

size: many
D: TRBD1
V: TRBV27
J: TRBJ1-2
CDR3: CASRGTGAYGYTF
DNA: TGTGCCAGCCGTGGGACAGGCGCATATGGCTACACCTTC

size: .
D: .
V: TRBV6-6
J: TRBJ1-1
CDR3: CASSYYLGDGTEAFF
DNA: TGTGCCAGCAGTTATTACCTGGGGGACGGCACTGAAGCTTTCTTT

size: .
D: TRBD1
V: TRBV6-6
J: TRBJ1-1
CDR3: CASSYGTGMHTEAFF
DNA: TGTGCCAGCAGTTACGGGACAGGTATGCACACTGAAGCTTTCTTT

size: .
D: TRBD2
V: TRBV10-3
J: TRBJ2-7
CDR3: CAIRSGTSAYEQYF
DNA: TGTGCCATCAGATCGGGCACTAGCGCCTACGAGCAGTACTTC

size: .
D: TRBD2
V: TRBV15
J: TRBJ2-3
CDR3: CATSSSRPAGARTDTQYF
DNA: TGTGCCACCAGCAGCTCCCGCCCCGCGGGAGCCCGCACAGATACGCAGTATTTT

size: few
D: TRBD1
V: TRBV5-1
J: TRBJ1-2
CDR3: CASAEGANYGYTF
DNA: TGCGCCAGCGCGGAGGGGGCCAACTATGGCTACACCTTC